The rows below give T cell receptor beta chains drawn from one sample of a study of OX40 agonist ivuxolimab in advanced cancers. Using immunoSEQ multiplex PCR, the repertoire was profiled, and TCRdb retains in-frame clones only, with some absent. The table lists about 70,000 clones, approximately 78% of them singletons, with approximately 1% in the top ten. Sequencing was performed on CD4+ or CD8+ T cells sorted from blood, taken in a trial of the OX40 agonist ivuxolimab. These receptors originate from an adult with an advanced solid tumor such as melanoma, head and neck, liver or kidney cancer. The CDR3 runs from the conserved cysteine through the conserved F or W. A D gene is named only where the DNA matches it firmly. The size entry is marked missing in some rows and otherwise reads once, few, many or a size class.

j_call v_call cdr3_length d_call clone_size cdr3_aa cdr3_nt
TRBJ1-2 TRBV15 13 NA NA CVTSGDLNYGYTF TGCGTAACCTCCGGGGACCTTAACTATGGCTACACCTTC
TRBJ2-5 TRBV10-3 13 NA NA CACGLASDETQYF TGTGCCTGCGGGCTAGCTTCAGACGAGACCCAGTACTTC
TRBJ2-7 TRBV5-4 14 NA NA CASSQQEARDEQYF TGTGCCAGCAGCCAACAGGAGGCCCGGGACGAGCAGTACTTC
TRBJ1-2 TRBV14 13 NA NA CASSQARNYGYTF TGTGCCAGCAGCCAAGCCCGCAACTATGGCTACACCTTC
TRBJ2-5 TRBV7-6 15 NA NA CASSSQKTSRETQYF TGTGCCAGCAGCTCCCAAAAGACTAGTCGGGAGACCCAGTACTTC
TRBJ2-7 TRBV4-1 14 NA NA CASSQGAGETEQYF TGCGCCAGCAGCCAAGGGGCAGGGGAGACCGAGCAGTACTTC
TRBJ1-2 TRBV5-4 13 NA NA CASSRPQDYGYTF TGTGCCAGCAGCCGCCCACAAGACTATGGCTACACCTTC
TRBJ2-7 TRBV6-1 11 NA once CATDQGYEQYF TGTGCCACGGACCAGGGATACGAGCAGTACTTC
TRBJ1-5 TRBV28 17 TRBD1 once CASIDGQGGVRNQPQHF TGTGCCAGCATCGACGGACAGGGGGGGGTTCGCAATCAGCCCCAGCATTTT
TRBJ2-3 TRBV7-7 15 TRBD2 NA CASSRTSGAPDTQYF TGTGCCAGCAGCCGAACTAGCGGGGCACCAGATACGCAGTATTTT
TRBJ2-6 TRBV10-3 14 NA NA CAISDLGGANVLTF TGTGCCATCAGTGACCTAGGGGGGGCCAACGTCCTGACTTTC
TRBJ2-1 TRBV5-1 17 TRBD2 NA CASSLGATSGQNNEQFF TGCGCCAGCAGCTTGGGGGCGACTAGCGGGCAAAACAATGAGCAGTTCTTC
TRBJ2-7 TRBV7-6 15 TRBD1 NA CASSLAGRTGDEQYF TGTGCCAGCAGCTTAGCGGGGAGGACAGGGGATGAGCAGTACTTC
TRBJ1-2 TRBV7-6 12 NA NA CASSYREGGYTF TGTGCCAGCAGCTACCGTGAGGGCGGCTACACCTTC
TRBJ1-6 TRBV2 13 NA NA CASSDLGNSPLHF TGTGCCAGCAGTGATTTGGGGAATTCACCCCTCCACTTT
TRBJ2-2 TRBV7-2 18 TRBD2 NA CASSPGLAGGRSTGELFF TGTGCCAGCAGCCCAGGGCTTGCGGGGGGGCGTAGCACCGGGGAGCTGTTTTTT
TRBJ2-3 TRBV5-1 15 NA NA CASSLEGRNIDTQYF TGCGCCAGCAGCTTGGAAGGTAGGAACATCGATACGCAGTATTTT
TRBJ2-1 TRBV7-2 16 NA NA CASRIAGARSYNEQFF TGTGCCAGCAGGATCGCGGGGGCTCGCTCCTACAATGAGCAGTTCTTC
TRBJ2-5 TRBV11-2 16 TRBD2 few CASSLVPGGAEETQYF TGTGCCAGCAGCTTAGTACCCGGGGGGGCCGAGGAGACCCAGTACTTC
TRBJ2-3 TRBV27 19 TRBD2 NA CASSWDYQGTSGPTDTQYF TGTGCCAGCAGTTGGGATTATCAGGGGACTAGCGGTCCCACAGATACGCAGTATTTT
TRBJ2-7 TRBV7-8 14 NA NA CASSLGQISYEQYF TGTGCCAGCAGCTTAGGACAGATTTCCTACGAGCAGTACTTC
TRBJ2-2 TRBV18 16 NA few CASSPQTPPNTGELFF TGTGCCAGCTCACCGCAGACTCCCCCGAACACCGGGGAGCTGTTTTTT
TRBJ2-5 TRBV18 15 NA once CASSPLAGGAETQYF TGTGCCAGCTCACCACTGGCAGGGGGGGCAGAGACCCAGTACTTC
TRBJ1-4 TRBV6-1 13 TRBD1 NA CASISRGQEKLFF TGTGCCAGCATTAGCAGGGGGCAGGAAAAACTGTTTTTT
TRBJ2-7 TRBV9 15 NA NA CASSLQVLFSDEQYF TGTGCCAGCAGCCTCCAGGTCCTCTTCTCCGACGAGCAGTACTTC